This TCR beta chain appears in the sequencing data of a study of OX40 agonist ivuxolimab in advanced cancers. Sequencing was performed with immunoSEQ multiplex PCR; in TCRdb, only in-frame clones are kept and a portion is missing. This sample has 20,000 to 25,000 clones; approximately 89% occur once, and the top ten carry roughly 17%. The germline gives CDR1 LNHDA, CDR2 SQIVND (reference sequence). The V end lost 5 bases, the J end lost 1 base, and 5 bases lay between the germline ends. The CDR3 contains 13 residues. This clonotype was obtained from an adult with an advanced solid tumor such as melanoma, head and neck, liver or kidney cancer. The sequenced sample was CD4+ or CD8+ T cells sorted from blood, obtained in a trial of the OX40 agonist ivuxolimab. V is TRBV19 and J is TRBJ2-2, with D unclear. CDR3 protein: CASSVRNTGELFF. CDR3 DNA sequence: TGTGCCAGTAGTGTCAGGAACACCGGGGAGCTGTTTTTT. The complete variable domain, with remaining parts taken from reference TRBV19 and TRBJ2-2, reads DGGITQSPKYLFRKEGQNVTLSCEQNLNHDAMYWYRQDPGQGLRLIYYSQIVNDFQKGDIAEGYSVSREKKESFPLTVTSAQKNPTAFYLCASSVRNTGELFFGEGSRLTVL.